This TCR beta chain was documented in a study of blood T cell repertoires in COVID-19. Only in-frame clones appear in the TCRdb table, and some are missing; sequencing was by immunoSEQ multiplex PCR. The data hold roughly 120,000 clones, with roughly 80% observed a single time. CDR1 is SGHDT, CDR2 YYEEEE, per germline. Trimming left V 0 bases short and J 4 bases short, with 11 bases between. The CDR3 runs 15 residues. The gene calls are TRBV5-6 and TRBJ2-1; a weak D match, TRBD2 (6 bases). The TCR originated in a man between 65 and 80 years old with acute or convalescent COVID-19. The source material was peripheral blood. The CDR3 loop reads CASSLVGRRYNEQFF. The CDR3, as DNA: TGTGCCAGCAGCTTGGTCGGGAGAAGATACAATGAGCAGTTCTTC.